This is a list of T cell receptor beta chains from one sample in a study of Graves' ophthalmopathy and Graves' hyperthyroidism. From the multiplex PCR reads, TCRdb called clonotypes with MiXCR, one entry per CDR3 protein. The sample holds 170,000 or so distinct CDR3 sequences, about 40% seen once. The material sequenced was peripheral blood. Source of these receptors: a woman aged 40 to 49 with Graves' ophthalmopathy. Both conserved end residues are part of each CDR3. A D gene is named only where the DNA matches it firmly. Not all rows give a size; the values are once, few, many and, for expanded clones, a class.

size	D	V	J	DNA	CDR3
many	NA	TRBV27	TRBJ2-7	TGTGCCAGCAGTCTCGGGGCGGAGAAACCCTACGAGCAGTACTTC	CASSLGAEKPYEQYF
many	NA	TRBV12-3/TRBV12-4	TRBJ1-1	TGTGCCAGCAGTTTTTGGTTACGAGGGGACGGTGAAGCTTTCTTT	CASSFWLRGDGEAFF
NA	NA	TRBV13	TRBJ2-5	TGTGCCAGCAGCACCAGGGTGATTCCTTTGGAGACCCAGTACTTC	CASSTRVIPLETQYF
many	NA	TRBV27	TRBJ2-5	TGTGCCAGCAGTTTATATCCAGGCCAAGAGACCCAGTACTTC	CASSLYPGQETQYF
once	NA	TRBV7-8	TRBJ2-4	TGTGCCAGCAGCTTAAGTCCGGGGGCCAAAAACATTCAGTACTTC	CASSLSPGAKNIQYF
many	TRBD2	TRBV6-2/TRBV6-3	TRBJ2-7	TGTGCCAGCAGTCTAACTAGCGGACCCTACGAGCAGTACTTC	CASSLTSGPYEQYF
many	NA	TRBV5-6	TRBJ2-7	TGTGCCAGCAGCCGGATGGGGGTGCGAGACGAGCAGTACTTC	CASSRMGVRDEQYF
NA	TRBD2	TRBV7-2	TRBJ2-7	TGTGCCAGCTCGACTAGCGGCCCCCACGAGCAGTACTTC	CASSTSGPHEQYF
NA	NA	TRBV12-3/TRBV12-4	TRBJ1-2	TGTGCCAGCAGTTTTGTGGACGACTATGGCTACACCTTC	CASSFVDDYGYTF
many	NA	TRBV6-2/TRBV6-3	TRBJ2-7	TGTGCCAGCAGTTACGGGGGCTACGGCTACGAGCAGTACTTC	CASSYGGYGYEQYF
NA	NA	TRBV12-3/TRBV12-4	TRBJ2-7	TGTGCCAGCAGTAATGCCCCGGGGAGCTCCTACGAGCAGTACTTC	CASSNAPGSSYEQYF
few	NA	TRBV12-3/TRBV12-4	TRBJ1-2	TGTGCCAGCAGTTTGCTGGGGAACTATGGCTACACCTTC	CASSLLGNYGYTF
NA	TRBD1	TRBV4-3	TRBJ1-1	TGCGCCAGCAGCCATGACAGGGGGCAAATGAGCACTGAAGCTTTCTTT	CASSHDRGQMSTEAFF